The 18 T cell receptor beta chains below were found in one sample sequenced in a study of blood T cell repertoires in COVID-19. Generated by immunoSEQ multiplex PCR, the TCRdb table keeps only in-frame clones and is missing some. This sample has approximately 76,000 clones, with 87% found just once. What was sequenced was peripheral blood. The receptors shown here come from a man aged 30 to 39 with acute or convalescent COVID-19.

V gene TRBV27 combines with J gene TRBJ1-4, with 9 bases lining up with TRBD1. Unmatched junction bases numbered 6, after V lost 4 bases and J lost 0 bases. The CDR3 is 17 residues long. Looked up from germline, CDR1 is MNHEY and CDR2 is SMNVEV (reference sequence). The CDR3 here is CASSSPRQGATNEKLFF. In nucleotides, the CDR3 is TGTGCCAGCAGTTCGCCGAGACAGGGGGCAACTAATGAAAAACTGTTTTTT.

CDR3 sequence: CAIRETRGAGGYTF. The CDR3 DNA reads TGTGCCATCAGAGAAACCAGGGGCGCGGGTGGCTACACCTTC. The rearrangement joins TRBV10-3 to TRBJ1-2, with a possible D match to TRBD1 (6 bases). The CDR3 loop spans 14 amino acids. V lost 6 bases, J lost 7 bases, and 18 bases lay in between. Germline V gives CDR1 ENHRY, CDR2 SYGVKD.

This sequence joins TRBV30 and TRBJ2-1; D is perhaps TRBD1 (6 bases). This CDR3 has 15 amino acids. The V gene lost 4 bases and the J gene lost 4 bases, with 17 bases spanning the gap. The germline V gene encodes CDR1 GTSNPN and CDR2 SVGIG (reference sequence). CDR3 sequence reads: CAWNLDRGVYNEQFF. In DNA form, the CDR3 reads TGTGCCTGGAACCTGGACAGAGGGGTTTACAATGAGCAGTTCTTC.

The chain recombines TRBV27 with TRBJ2-5, with 10 bases lining up with TRBD1. Germline CDR1 MNHEY, CDR2 SMNVEV (reference sequence). The CDR3 spans 15 residues. Losses at the gene ends were 8 bases for V and 2 bases for J; bases not matched to a gene: 8. This chain's CDR3 is CASRSWGQGQETQYF. The CDR3 DNA follows: TGTGCCAGCCGGTCTTGGGGACAGGGGCAAGAGACCCAGTACTTC.

This chain uses TRBV28 with TRBJ2-1; TRBD2 might be the D (6 bases). The CDR3 extends over 17 amino acids. The germline V gene encodes CDR1 MDHEN and CDR2 SYDVKM. Trimming cost V 4 bases and J 0 bases, with 16 bases left between them. The CDR3 bases are TGTGCCAGCAGTTCCGAGGAGGGTGGCTACTCCTACAATGAGCAGTTCTTC. Protein product: CASSSEEGGYSYNEQFF.

V and J are TRBV30 and TRBJ2-7; D is possibly TRBD1 (5 bases). CDR1 GTSNPN and CDR2 SVGIG come from the germline V gene (reference sequence). The length of the CDR3 is 14 residues. The ends were cut back, 7 bases at V and 0 bases at J, with 16 bases in the middle. This chain's CDR3 is CASERLGDSYEQYF. Here the CDR3 DNA reads TGTGCCTCGGAACGCCTAGGGGACTCCTACGAGCAGTACTTC. Drawing the rest from reference TRBV30 and TRBJ2-7, the complete variable domain is SQTIHQWPATLVQPVGSPLSLECTVEGTSNPNLYWYRQAAGRGLQLLFYSVGIGQISSEVPQNLSASRPQDRQFILSSKKLLLSDSGFYLCASERLGDSYEQYFGPGTRLTVT.

This chain joins TRBV6-5 and TRBJ2-3; 7 bases map to TRBD1. V shed 6 bases, J shed 2 bases, and the junction held 8 bases outside the gene matches. Germline V gene lookup returns CDR1 MNHEY and CDR2 SVGAGI. This CDR3 has 15 amino acids. The CDR3 DNA is TGTGCCAGCAGCGTAGACAGGGTAGACACAGATACGCAGTATTTT. Its translation is CASSVDRVDTDTQYF.

The rearrangement links TRBV12-3 or TRBV12-4 to TRBJ2-7, with D maybe TRBD2 (6 bases). The CDR3 loop spans 11 amino acids. Trimming left V 5 bases short and J 7 bases short, with 9 bases between. This chain's CDR3 is CASSRREEQYF. CDR3 bases: TGTGCCAGCAGTCGACGGGAGGAGCAGTACTTC.

The V and J genes are TRBV5-1 and TRBJ1-1, with TRBD1 as a possible D gene (6 bases). The CDR3 is 13 residues long. Between the trimmed V and J ends, which lost 3 bases and 1 base, there was a span of 7 bases. Germline CDR1 is SGHRS and CDR2 is YFSETQ. CDR3 nucleotides: TGCGCCAGCAGCTCGACAGGGAACACTGAAGCTTTCTTT. Its translation: CASSSTGNTEAFF.

The chain employs TRBV19 and TRBJ1-1, with TRBD1 as a possible D gene (6 bases). V lost 5 bases and J lost 1, with 14 bases in between. Germline V lookup: CDR1 LNHDA, CDR2 SQIVND (reference sequence). The CDR3 totals 15 residues. The CDR3 region is CASSPLGHQNTEAFF. The CDR3 bases are TGTGCCAGTAGTCCCCTGGGACACCAGAACACTGAAGCTTTCTTT. Drawing the rest from reference TRBV19 and TRBJ1-1, the complete variable domain is DGGITQSPKYLFRKEGQNVTLSCEQNLNHDAMYWYRQDPGQGLRLIYYSQIVNDFQKGDIAEGYSVSREKKESFPLTVTSAQKNPTAFYLCASSPLGHQNTEAFFGQGTRLTVV.

The V call is TRBV30, the J call TRBJ2-5, with 12 bases aligning to TRBD2. The CDR3 is made up of 14 amino acids. The V gene end was trimmed by 0 bases and the J gene end by 5 bases; junction bases not matched to a gene: 1. In germline, CDR1 is GTSNPN, CDR2 SVGIG (reference sequence). CDR3 sequence (DNA): TGTGCCTGGAGTGTCCTAGCGGGAGGGGAGACCCAGTACTTC. Amino acid sequence: CAWSVLAGGETQYF.

The chain joins TRBV7-2 to TRBJ2-7, with D possibly matching TRBD2 (6 bases). Deletions cut 6 bases from V and 3 bases from J, with 21 bases between. This CDR3 region has 16 residues. The germline CDR1 and CDR2 sequences are SGHTA and FQGNSA. Written as DNA, the CDR3 is TGTGCCAGCAGGCTTGTAGGGTCCTTGGGGGGCTACGAGCAGTACTTC. Its translation is CASRLVGSLGGYEQYF.

The chain employs TRBV4-2 and TRBJ1-1; the match to TRBD1 covers 8 bases. In germline, CDR1 is LGHNA, CDR2 YNFKEQ. V gave up 0 bases and J gave up 8 bases; unmatched junction bases: 8. This CDR3 has 15 residues. CDR3 loop: CASSQEPTQGAEAFF. The DNA of the CDR3 is TGTGCCAGCAGCCAAGAACCGACCCAGGGGGCCGAAGCTTTCTTT.

Only one count was recorded for this clone. This sequence joins TRBV5-8 and TRBJ2-7; D may be TRBD1 (6 bases). Germline V gives CDR1 SGHTS, CDR2 YDEGEE. With 4 bases removed from V and 2 bases from J, the gap between germline ends came to 16 bases. The CDR3 is 15 residues long. This chain's CDR3 is CASSRRDTDTYEQYF. In nucleotides, the CDR3 is TGTGCCAGCAGCCGCCGGGACACGGATACCTACGAGCAGTACTTC.

V usage is TRBV12-5 and J usage is TRBJ2-2; D is undetermined. The germline CDR1 and CDR2 sequences are LGHNT and FRNRAP. The CDR3 totals 13 residues. V lost 2 bases and J lost 3, with 4 bases in between. CDR3: CASGLLYTGELFF. In DNA, the CDR3 is TGTGCTAGTGGTTTGTTATACACCGGGGAGCTGTTTTTT.

J is TRBJ2-3 and V is TRBV6-4, with D possibly matching TRBD2 (7 bases). This CDR3 is 13 amino acids long. V was trimmed by 7 bases and J by 4 bases, leaving 12 bases between them. CDR1 and CDR2 from the germline V gene are MRHNA and SNTAGT. As DNA, the CDR3 is TGTGCCAGCATAGGGGGGGCCCCAGATACGCAGTATTTT. Amino acid sequence: CASIGGAPDTQYF.

CDR3 region: CASSLLAFNEKLFF. CDR3 coding DNA: TGTGCCAGCAGTTTATTGGCCTTTAATGAAAAACTGTTTTTT. The rearrangement links TRBV28 to TRBJ1-4, with D unresolved. Germline assignment: CDR1 MDHEN and CDR2 SYDVKM. V shed 1 base and J shed 4 bases, with 7 bases lying between them. CDR3 length: 14 residues.

This chain links TRBV10-1 with TRBJ2-3; no clear D. CDR1 and CDR2 from the germline V gene are WNHNN and SYGVQD (reference sequence). The CDR3 length is 14 residues. Trimming cost V 6 bases and J 1 base, with 11 bases left between them. The CDR3 protein is CASSLTGGTDTQYF. In nucleotides, the CDR3 is TGCGCCAGCAGCCTCACCGGAGGCACAGATACGCAGTATTTT.